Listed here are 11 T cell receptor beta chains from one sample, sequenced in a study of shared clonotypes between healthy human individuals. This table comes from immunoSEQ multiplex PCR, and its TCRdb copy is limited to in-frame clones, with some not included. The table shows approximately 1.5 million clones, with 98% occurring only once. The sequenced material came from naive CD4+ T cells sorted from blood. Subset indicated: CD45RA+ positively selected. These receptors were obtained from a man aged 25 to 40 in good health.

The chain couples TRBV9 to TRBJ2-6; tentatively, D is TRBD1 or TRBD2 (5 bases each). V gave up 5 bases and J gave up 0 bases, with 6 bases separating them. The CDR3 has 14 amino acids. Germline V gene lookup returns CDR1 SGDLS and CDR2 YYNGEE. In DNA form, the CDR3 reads TGTGCCAGCAGTGGGACCTCTGGGGCCAACGTCCTGACTTTC. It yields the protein CASSGTSGANVLTF.

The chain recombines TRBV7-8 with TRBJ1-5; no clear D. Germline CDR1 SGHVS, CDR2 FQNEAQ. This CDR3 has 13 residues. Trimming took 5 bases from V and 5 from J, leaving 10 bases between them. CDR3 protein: CASSLIGHQPQHF. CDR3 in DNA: TGTGCCAGCAGCCTTATTGGACATCAGCCCCAGCATTTT.

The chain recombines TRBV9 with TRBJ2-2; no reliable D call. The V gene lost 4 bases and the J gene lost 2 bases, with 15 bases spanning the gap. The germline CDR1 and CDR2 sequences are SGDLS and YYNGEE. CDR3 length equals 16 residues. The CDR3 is CASSMNKGFNTGELFF. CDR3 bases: TGTGCCAGCAGCATGAATAAGGGTTTCAACACCGGGGAGCTGTTTTTT.

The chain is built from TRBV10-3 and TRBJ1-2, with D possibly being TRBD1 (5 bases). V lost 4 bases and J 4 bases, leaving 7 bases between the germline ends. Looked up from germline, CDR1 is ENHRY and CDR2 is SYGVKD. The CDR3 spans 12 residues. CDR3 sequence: CAISGGSYGYTF. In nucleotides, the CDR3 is TGTGCCATCAGTGGGGGGAGCTATGGCTACACCTTC.

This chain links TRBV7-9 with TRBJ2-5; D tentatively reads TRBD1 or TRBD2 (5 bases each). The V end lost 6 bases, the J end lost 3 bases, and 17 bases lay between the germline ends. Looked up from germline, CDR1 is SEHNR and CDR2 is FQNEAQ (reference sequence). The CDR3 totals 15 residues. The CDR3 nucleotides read TGTGCCAGCAGGGGGGTAGCGACGGCAGAAGAGACCCAGTACTTC. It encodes CASRGVATAEETQYF.

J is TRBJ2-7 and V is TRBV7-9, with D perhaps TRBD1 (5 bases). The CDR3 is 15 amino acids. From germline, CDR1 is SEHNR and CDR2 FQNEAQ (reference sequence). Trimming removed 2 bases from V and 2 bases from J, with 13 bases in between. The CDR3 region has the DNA TGTGCCAGCAGCTTATGGGTCAAGGGGACCTACGAGCAGTACTTC. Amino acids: CASSLWVKGTYEQYF.

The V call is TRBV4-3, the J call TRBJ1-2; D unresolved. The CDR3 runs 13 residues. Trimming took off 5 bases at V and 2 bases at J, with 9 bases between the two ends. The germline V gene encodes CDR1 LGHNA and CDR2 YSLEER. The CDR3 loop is CASSAGGNYGYTF. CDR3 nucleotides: TGCGCCAGCAGCGCAGGAGGGAACTATGGCTACACCTTC.

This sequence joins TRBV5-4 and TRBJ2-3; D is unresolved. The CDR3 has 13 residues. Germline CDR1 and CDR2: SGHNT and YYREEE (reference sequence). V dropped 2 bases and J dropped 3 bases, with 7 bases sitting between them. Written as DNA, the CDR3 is TGTGCCAGCAGCTTTGAGTTTACAGATACGCAGTATTTT. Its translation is CASSFEFTDTQYF.

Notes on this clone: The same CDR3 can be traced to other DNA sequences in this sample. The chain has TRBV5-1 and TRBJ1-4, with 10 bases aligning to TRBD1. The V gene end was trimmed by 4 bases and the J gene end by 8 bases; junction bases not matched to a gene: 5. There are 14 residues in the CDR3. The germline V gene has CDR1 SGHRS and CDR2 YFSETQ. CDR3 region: CASSEGQGYEKLFF. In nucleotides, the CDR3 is TGCGCCAGCAGCGAGGGACAGGGGTACGAAAAACTGTTTTTT.

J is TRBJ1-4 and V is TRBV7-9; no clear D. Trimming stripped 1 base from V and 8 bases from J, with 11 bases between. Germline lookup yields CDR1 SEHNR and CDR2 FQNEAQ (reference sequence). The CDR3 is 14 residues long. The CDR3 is CASSLDRSREKLFF. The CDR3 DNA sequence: TGTGCCAGCAGCTTAGATCGGTCGCGAGAAAAACTGTTTTTT.

CDR3 DNA sequence: TGCGCCAGCAGCTTGGCCAAGGGGCAGGGATTTTCGGAGACCCAGTACTTC. Protein: CASSLAKGQGFSETQYF. V is TRBV5-1 and J is TRBJ2-5; D might be TRBD1 (5 bases). Per germline, CDR1 SGHRS and CDR2 YFSETQ. V shed 0 bases and J shed 5 bases, with 20 bases lying between them. The CDR3 runs to 17 residues.